A single TCR beta chain is shown here with its context. The data originate from a study of blood T cell repertoires in COVID-19. The CDR3 runs to 19 residues. Method: immunoSEQ multiplex PCR; TCRdb's copy keeps in-frame clones and lacks some. The sample carries 250,000 to 300,000 clones, approximately 86% recorded once. The TCR originated in a young man with active or convalescent COVID-19. What was sequenced was peripheral blood. The chain employs TRBV12-1 and TRBJ1-5; the table's D call of TRBD1 was not tested on the DNA. TRBV12-1 constitutes a pseudogene. This chain's CDR3 is CASSANRDRGFFSNQPQHF. CDR3 bases: TGTGCCAGCAGCGCTAACCGGGACAGGGGTTTTTTTAGCAATCAGCCCCAGCATTTT.